One and the same sample provided the 8 T cell receptor beta chains below, sequenced in a study of post-analysis software for immune sequencing data. Findings of the study overall: A handful of TRBV segments appeared more often in patients than in controls, and TRBV5-6, TRBV5-1 and TRBV20-1 were among these.

Their antigens are not known. Built from TCR beta cDNA, the libraries had unique molecular identifiers in them. TCRdb independently ran MiXCR on the PCR reads; one entry per CDR3 protein. The data show 650,000 to 850,000 distinct CDR3 sequences, with under 60% seen just once and 4.9% held by the top ten. Sequencing was done on a sample of blood. The receptor set was obtained from a girl between 5 and 17 years old with multiple sclerosis.

The rearrangement uses TRBV27 and TRBJ2-1; possible D gene TRBD1, 7 bases. The germline gives CDR1 MNHEY, CDR2 SMNVEV (reference sequence). V was cut by 5 bases and J by 9 bases, with 20 bases left in between. The CDR3 extends over 15 amino acids. CDR3 in amino acids: CASSPAGQRFTEQFF. CDR3 in DNA: TGTGCCAGCAGTCCTGCGGGACAGAGATTCACTGAGCAGTTCTTC.

The chain uses TRBV7-9 and TRBJ1-2; no reliable D call. Looked up from germline, CDR1 is SEHNR and CDR2 is FQNEAQ (reference sequence). The length of the CDR3 is 14 residues. V lost 1 base to trimming and J lost 7 bases, with 13 bases between them. CDR3 nucleotides: TGTGCCAGCAGCTTAGACAGCCTCGTCTCTGGCTACACCTTC. Encoded protein: CASSLDSLVSGYTF.

V gene TRBV6-6 combines with J gene TRBJ2-5, with D unclear. Germline CDR1 is MNHNY and CDR2 is SVGAGI (reference sequence). This CDR3 is 13 amino acids long. V lost 8 bases and J lost 1, with 11 bases in between. CDR3 nucleotides: TGTGCCAGCGGGCCGAGCCTCCAAGAGACCCAGTACTTC. Residues: CASGPSLQETQYF.

The chain employs TRBV20-1 and TRBJ1-1; D is possibly TRBD1 (5 bases). The CDR3 length is 14 residues. CDR1 and CDR2 (germline): DFQATT, SNEGSKA (reference sequence). The ends were cut back, 1 base at V and 3 bases at J, with 12 bases in the middle. As DNA, the CDR3 is TGCAGTGCTAGAGTGGAGGGGTGGGACACTGAAGCTTTCTTT. Amino acid sequence: CSARVEGWDTEAFF.

DNA of the CDR3: TGCAGTGCTAGAGTCGGGGGGGCCCACGAGCAGTACTTC. This sequence encodes CSARVGGAHEQYF. V gene TRBV20-1 combines with J gene TRBJ2-7; 8 nucleotides match TRBD2. The V gene's germline CDR1 is DFQATT and CDR2 SNEGSKA (reference sequence). With V trimmed by 1 base and J by 5 bases, 4 bases remained unmatched. This CDR3 comprises 13 residues.

V usage is TRBV20-1 and J usage is TRBJ1-1; 9 nucleotides align to TRBD1. Trimming removed 2 bases from V and 4 bases from J; junction bases left unmatched: 5. This CDR3 is 14 amino acids long. Germline CDR1 and CDR2: DFQATT and SNEGSKA (reference sequence). The CDR3 spells CSARTTGGGTEAFF. CDR3 nucleotide sequence: TGCAGTGCTAGAACTACAGGGGGCGGCACTGAAGCTTTCTTT.

The chain combines TRBV5-1 with TRBJ1-1, with a weak D call TRBD1 (5 bases). V was trimmed by 4 bases and J by 6 bases, leaving 13 bases between them. The V gene's germline CDR1 is SGHRS and CDR2 YFSETQ. The CDR3 contains 13 residues. CDR3 region: CASSRGRGAEAFF. For the CDR3, the DNA is TGCGCCAGCAGCCGTGGCCGGGGGGCTGAAGCTTTCTTT.

This clonotype appeared a few times. The chain uses TRBV25-1 and TRBJ1-1; D is perhaps TRBD1 (5 bases). Germline V CDR1 and CDR2: MGHDK, SYGVNS. The CDR3 loop spans 14 amino acids. Trimming left V 5 bases short and J 1 base short, with 11 bases between. CDR3 in amino acids: CASSQTGENTEAFF. CDR3 in DNA: TGTGCCAGCAGTCAGACGGGGGAGAACACTGAAGCTTTCTTT. Looking up the rest from reference TRBV25-1 and TRBJ1-1 gives the full variable domain: EADIYQTPRYLVIGTGKKITLECSQTMGHDKMYWYQQDPGMELHLIHYSYGVNSTEKGDLSSESTVSRIRTEHFPLTLESARPSHTSQYLCASSQTGENTEAFFGQGTRLTVV.